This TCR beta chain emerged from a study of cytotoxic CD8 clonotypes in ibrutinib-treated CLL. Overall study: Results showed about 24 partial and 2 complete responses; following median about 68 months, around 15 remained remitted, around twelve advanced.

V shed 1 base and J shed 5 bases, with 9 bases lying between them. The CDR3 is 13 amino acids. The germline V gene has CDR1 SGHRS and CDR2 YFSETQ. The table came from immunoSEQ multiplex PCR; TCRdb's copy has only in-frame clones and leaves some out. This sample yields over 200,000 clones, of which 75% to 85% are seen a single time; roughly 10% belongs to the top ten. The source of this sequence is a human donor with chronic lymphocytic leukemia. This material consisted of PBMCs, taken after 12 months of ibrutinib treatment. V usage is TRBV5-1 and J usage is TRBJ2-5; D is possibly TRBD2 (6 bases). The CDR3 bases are TGCGCCAGCAGCTTGTGGGAGGAGGAGACCCAGTACTTC. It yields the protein CASSLWEEETQYF.